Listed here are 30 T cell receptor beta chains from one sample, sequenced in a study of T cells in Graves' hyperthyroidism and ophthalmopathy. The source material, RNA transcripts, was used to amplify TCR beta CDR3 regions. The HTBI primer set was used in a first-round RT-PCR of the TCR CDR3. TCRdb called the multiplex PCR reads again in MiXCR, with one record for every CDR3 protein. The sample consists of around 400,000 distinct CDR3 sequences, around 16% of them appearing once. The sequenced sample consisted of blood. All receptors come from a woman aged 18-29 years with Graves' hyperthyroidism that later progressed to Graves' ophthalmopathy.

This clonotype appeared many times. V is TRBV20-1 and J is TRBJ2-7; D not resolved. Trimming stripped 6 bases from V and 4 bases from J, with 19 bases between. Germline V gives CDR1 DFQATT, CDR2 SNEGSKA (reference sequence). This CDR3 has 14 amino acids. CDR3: CSALDTLHPYEQYF. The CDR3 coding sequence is TGCAGTGCCCTAGACACGCTTCACCCTTACGAGCAGTACTTC.

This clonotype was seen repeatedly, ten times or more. The CDR3 nucleotides read TGTGCCAGCAGTGAATCATTCGATGAGCAGTTCTTC. Protein: CASSESFDEQFF. This sequence joins TRBV6-1 and TRBJ2-1; the D is unclear. Germline-derived CDR1 and CDR2 are MNHNS and SASEGT. The ends were cut back, 2 bases at V and 8 bases at J, with 7 bases in the middle. The CDR3 extends over 12 amino acids.

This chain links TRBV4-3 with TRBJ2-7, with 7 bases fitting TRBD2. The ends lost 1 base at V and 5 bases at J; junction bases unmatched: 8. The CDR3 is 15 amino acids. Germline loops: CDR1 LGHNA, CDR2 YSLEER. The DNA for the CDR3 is TGCGCCAGCAGCCAAGTCCCGACTAGCACCCACGAGCAGTACTTC. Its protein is CASSQVPTSTHEQYF.

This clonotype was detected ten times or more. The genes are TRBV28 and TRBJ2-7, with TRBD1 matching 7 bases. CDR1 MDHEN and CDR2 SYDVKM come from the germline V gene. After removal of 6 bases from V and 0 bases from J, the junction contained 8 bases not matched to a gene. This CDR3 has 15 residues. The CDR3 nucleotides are TGTGCCAGCAGGGAACCGGGACAGTCCTCCTACGAGCAGTACTTC. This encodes CASREPGQSSYEQYF.

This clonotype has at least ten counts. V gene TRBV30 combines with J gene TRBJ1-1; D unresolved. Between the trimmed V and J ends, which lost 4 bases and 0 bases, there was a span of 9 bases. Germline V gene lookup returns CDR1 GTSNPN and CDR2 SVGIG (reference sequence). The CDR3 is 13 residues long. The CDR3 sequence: CAWTLNVNTEAFF. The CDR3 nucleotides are TGTGCCTGGACCCTTAATGTGAACACTGAAGCTTTCTTT.

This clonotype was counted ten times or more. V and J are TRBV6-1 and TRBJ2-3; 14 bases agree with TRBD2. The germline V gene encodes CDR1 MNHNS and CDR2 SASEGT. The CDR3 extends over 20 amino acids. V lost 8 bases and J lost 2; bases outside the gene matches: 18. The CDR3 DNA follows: TGTGCCAGCGCTACTCGCTACTGGGAGGGACTAGCGGGAGACACAGATACGCAGTATTTT. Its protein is CASATRYWEGLAGDTDTQYF.

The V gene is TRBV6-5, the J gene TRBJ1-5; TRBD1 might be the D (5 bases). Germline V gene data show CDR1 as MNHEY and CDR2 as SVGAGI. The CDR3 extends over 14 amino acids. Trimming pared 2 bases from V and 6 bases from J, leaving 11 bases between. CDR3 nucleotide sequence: TGTGCCAGCAGTTACCGGGGGACCGCTCAGCCCCAGCATTTT. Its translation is CASSYRGTAQPQHF.

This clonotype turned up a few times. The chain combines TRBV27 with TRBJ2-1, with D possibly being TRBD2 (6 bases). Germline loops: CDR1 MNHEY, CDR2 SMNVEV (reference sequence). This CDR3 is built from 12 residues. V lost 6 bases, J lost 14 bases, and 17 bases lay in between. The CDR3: CASSAGQGGKFF. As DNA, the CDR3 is TGTGCCAGCAGCGCCGGGCAGGGAGGAAAGTTCTTC.

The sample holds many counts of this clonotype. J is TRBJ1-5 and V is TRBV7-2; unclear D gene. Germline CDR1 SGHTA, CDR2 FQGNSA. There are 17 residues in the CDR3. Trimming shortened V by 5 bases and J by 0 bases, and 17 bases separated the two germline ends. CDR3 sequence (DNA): TGTGCCAGCAGCCCACTTTTTTGGGAATATAGCAATCAGCCCCAGCATTTT. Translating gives CASSPLFWEYSNQPQHF.

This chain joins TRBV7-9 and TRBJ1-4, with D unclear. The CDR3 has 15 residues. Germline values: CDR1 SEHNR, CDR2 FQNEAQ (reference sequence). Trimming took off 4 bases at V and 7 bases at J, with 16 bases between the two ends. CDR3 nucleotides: TGTGCCAGCAGCTCCCCCACAGCCGTGGGTGAAAAACTGTTTTTT. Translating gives CASSSPTAVGEKLFF.

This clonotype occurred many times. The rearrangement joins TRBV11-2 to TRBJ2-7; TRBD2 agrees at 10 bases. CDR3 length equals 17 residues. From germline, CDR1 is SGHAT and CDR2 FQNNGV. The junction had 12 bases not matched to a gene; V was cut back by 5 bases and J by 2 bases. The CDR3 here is CASSPRGGLAKTYEQYF. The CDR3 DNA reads TGTGCCAGCAGCCCACGCGGGGGACTAGCGAAAACCTACGAGCAGTACTTC.

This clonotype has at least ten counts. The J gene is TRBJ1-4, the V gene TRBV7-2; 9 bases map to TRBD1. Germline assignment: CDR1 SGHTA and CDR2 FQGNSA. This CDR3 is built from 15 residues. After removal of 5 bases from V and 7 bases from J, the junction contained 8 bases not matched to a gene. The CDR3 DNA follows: TGTGCCAGCAGCCCACCCAGGACAGGGGTTGAAAAACTGTTTTTT. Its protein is CASSPPRTGVEKLFF.

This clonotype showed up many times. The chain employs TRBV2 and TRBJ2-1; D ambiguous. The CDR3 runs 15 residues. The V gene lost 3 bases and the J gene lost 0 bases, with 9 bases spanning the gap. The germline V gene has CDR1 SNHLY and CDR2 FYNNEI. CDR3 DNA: TGTGCCAGCAGTGACGGTTGGAGCTCCTACAATGAGCAGTTCTTC. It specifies CASSDGWSSYNEQFF.

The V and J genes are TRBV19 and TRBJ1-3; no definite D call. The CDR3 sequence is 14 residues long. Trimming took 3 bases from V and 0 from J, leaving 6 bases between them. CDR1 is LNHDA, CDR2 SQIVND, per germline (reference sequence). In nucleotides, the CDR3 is TGTGCCAGTAGTATGATTTTCTCTGGAAACACCATATATTTT. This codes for CASSMIFSGNTIYF.

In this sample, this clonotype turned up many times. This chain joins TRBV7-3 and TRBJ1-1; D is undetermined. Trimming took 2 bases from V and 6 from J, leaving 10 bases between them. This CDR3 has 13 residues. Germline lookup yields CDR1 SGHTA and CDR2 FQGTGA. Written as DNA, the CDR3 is TGTGCCAGCAGCTTACTGCCGGGCTCTGAAGCTTTCTTT. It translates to CASSLLPGSEAFF.

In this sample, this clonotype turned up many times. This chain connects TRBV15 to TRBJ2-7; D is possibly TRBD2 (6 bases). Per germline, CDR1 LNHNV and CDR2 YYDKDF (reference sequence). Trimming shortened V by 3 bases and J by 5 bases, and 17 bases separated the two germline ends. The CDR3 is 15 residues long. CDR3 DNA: TGTGCCACCAGCAGCAGGGACGGGAGCTACAACGAGCAGTACTTC. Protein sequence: CATSSRDGSYNEQYF.

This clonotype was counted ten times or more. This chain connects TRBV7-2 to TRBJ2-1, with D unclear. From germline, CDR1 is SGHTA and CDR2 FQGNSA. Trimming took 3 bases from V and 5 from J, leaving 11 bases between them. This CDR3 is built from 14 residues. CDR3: CASSFRSQNNEQFF. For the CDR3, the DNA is TGTGCCAGCAGCTTTCGCTCCCAGAACAATGAGCAGTTCTTC.

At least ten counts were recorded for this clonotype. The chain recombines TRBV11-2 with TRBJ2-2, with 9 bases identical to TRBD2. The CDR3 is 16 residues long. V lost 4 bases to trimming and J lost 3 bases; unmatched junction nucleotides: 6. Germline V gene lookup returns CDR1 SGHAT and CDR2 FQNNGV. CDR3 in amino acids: CASSSRTSAHTGELFF. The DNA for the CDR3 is TGTGCCAGCAGCTCAAGGACTAGCGCCCACACCGGGGAGCTGTTTTTT.

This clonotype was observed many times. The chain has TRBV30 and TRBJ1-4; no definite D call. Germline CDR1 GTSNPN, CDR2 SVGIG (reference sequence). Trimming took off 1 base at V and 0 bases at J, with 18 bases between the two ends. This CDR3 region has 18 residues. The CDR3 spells CAWSDGRAAIPTNEKLFF. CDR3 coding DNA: TGTGCCTGGAGTGATGGGAGGGCCGCTATTCCAACTAATGAAAAACTGTTTTTT.

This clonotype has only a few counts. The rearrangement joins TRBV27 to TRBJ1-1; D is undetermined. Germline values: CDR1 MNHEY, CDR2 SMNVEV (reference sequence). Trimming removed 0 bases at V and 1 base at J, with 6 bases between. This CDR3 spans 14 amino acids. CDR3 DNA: TGTGCCAGCAGTTTATCGGGCGGGAACACTGAAGCTTTCTTT. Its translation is CASSLSGGNTEAFF.

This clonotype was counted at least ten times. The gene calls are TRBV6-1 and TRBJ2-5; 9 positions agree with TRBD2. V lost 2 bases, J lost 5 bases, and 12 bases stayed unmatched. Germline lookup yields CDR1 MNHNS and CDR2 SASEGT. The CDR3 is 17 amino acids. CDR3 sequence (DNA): TGTGCCAGCAGTGAACCGGCGGGAGGGCCTAGGTCGGAGACCCAGTACTTC. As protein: CASSEPAGGPRSETQYF.

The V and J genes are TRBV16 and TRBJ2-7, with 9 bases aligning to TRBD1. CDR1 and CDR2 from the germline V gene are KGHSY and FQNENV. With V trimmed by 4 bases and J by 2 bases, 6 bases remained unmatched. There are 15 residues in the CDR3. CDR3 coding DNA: TGTGCCAGCAGCCCGTCCCGGACAGGGGCCTACGAGCAGTACTTC. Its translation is CASSPSRTGAYEQYF.

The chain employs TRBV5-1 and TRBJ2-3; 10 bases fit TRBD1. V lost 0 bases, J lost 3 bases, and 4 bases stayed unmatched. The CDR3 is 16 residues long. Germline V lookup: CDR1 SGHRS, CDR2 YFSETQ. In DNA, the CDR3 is TGCGCCAGCAGCTTGGGAGGACAGGGGGGAACAGATACGCAGTATTTT. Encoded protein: CASSLGGQGGTDTQYF.

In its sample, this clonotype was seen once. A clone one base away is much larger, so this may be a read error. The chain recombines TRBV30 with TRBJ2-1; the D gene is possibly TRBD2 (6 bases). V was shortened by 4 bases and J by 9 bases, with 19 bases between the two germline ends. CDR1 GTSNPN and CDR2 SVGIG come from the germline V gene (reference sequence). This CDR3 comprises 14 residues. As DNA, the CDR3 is TGTGCCTGGAAACGGGAGAGTAGTACGAGTGAGCAGTTCTTC. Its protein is CAWKRESSTSEQFF. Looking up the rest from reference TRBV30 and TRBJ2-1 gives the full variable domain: SQTIHQWPATLVQPVGSPLSLECTVEGTSNPNLYWYRQAAGRGLQLLFYSVGIGQISSEVPQNLSASRPQDRQFILSSKKLLLSDSGFYLCAWKRESSTSEQFFGPGTRLTVL.

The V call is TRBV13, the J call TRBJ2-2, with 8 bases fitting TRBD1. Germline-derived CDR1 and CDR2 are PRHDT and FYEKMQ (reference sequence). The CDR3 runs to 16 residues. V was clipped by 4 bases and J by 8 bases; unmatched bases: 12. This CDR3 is CASSSLSRTGPGELFF. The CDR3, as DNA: TGTGCCAGCAGCTCGCTCTCCCGGACAGGGCCAGGGGAGCTGTTTTTT.

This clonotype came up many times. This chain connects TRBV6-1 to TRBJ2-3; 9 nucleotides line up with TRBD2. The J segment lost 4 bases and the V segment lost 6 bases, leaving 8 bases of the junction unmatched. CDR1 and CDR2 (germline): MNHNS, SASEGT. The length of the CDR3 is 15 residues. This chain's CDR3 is CASSYLAGSADTQYF. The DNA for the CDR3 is TGTGCCAGCAGCTATCTAGCGGGAAGCGCAGATACGCAGTATTTT.

DNA of the CDR3: TGTGCCAGCAGAACGGGACAGCGACTGAGCACAGATACGCAGTATTTT. It translates to CASRTGQRLSTDTQYF. The V and J genes are TRBV6-2 or TRBV6-3 and TRBJ2-3; 7 bases line up with TRBD1. The CDR3 contains 16 residues. Germline CDR1 and CDR2: MNHEY and SVGEGT. V shed 6 bases, J shed 0 bases, and the junction held 9 bases outside the gene matches.

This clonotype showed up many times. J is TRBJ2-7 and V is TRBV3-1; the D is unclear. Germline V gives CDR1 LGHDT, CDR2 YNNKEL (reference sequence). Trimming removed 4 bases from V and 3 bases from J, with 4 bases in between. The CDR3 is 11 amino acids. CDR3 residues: CASSRLYEQYF. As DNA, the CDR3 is TGTGCCAGCAGCCGCCTCTACGAGCAGTACTTC.

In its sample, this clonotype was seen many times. CDR3 in amino acids: CATSRAANSYEQYF. Written as DNA, the CDR3 is TGTGCCACCAGCAGAGCAGCCAACTCCTACGAGCAGTACTTC. The chain uses TRBV15 and TRBJ2-7, with D unresolved. Between the trimmed V and J ends, which lost 1 base and 0 bases, there was a span of 7 bases. The CDR3 sequence is 14 residues long. CDR1 is LNHNV and CDR2 is YYDKDF in the germline V gene (reference sequence).

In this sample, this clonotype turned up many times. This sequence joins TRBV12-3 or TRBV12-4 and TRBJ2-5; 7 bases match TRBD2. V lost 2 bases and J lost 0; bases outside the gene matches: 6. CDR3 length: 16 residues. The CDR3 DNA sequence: TGTGCCAGCAGTTTATCTAGCGGATACTACCAAGAGACCCAGTACTTC. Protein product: CASSLSSGYYQETQYF.